This T cell receptor (beta chain) was sequenced in a study of response to subunit inactivated influenza vaccine. Study-wide results and caveats: Researchers suggested that each seasonal influenza vaccination recruits few new T cells.

TCRdb independently ran MiXCR on the RT-PCR reads; one entry per CDR3 protein. The sample has 560,000 or so distinct CDR3 sequences; 7.6% are singletons. Concerning this clonotype itself: Antigen specificity is unknown.

CDR1 is LGHDT and CDR2 is YNNKEL in the germline V gene (reference sequence). CDR3 length equals 19 residues. Trimming at V came to 2 bases and at J to 5 bases, leaving 19 bases not matched to a gene. The sequence came from a man aged 50 to 69 who received an inactivated influenza vaccine. Sequencing was performed on PBMCs from blood, taken about 24 months after vaccination. The chain uses TRBV3-1 and TRBJ2-5; the match to TRBD2 covers 8 bases. CDR3 nucleotide sequence: TGTGCCAGCAGCCAACCGACTGGGGGATCGGGACTAGGATTGGAGACCCAGTACTTC. Translating it yields CASSQPTGGSGLGLETQYF.